This T cell receptor beta chain was retrieved from a study of blood T cell repertoires in COVID-19. Across the whole study: Samples representing acute and convalescent COVID-19 were sourced from the United States, Italy and Spain. T cells, B-cell-depleted T cells, or PBMCs provided the cDNA or gDNA that served as material.

The CDR3 totals 13 residues. The germline V gene has CDR1 MNHEY and CDR2 SVGAGI. V lost 6 bases and J 1 base, leaving 9 bases between the germline ends. Original handling: Amplified reference gene primers provided the basis for estimating nucleated cell counts. Only in-frame clones appear in the TCRdb table, and some are missing; sequencing was by immunoSEQ multiplex PCR. The V and J calls and the clone size are those of that table, but D and trimming were determined from the DNA. The sample includes a few hundred thousand clones, 84% of them seen just once. Sequencing input: peripheral blood. The gene calls are TRBV6-5 and TRBJ1-2; unclear D gene. This receptor was identified in an older woman with acute or convalescent COVID-19. The CDR3 loop is CASRNTVNYGYTF. The CDR3 region has the DNA TGTGCCAGCAGAAATACAGTTAACTATGGCTACACCTTC.